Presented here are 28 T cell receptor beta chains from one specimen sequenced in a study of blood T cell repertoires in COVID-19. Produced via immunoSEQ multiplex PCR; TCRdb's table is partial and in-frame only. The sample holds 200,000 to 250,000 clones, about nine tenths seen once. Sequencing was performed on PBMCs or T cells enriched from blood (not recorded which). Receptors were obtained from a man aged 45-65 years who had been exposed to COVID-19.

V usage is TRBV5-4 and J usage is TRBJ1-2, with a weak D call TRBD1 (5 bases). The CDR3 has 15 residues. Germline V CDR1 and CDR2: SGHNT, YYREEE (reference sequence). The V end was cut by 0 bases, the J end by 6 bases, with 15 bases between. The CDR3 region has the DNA TGTGCCAGCAGCTTGGGTCAGGGTGTATTGGATGGCTACACCTTC. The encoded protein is CASSLGQGVLDGYTF.

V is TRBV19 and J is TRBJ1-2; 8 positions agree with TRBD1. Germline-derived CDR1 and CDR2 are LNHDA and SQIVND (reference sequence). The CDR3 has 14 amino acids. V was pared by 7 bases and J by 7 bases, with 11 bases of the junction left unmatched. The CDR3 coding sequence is TGTGCCAGTATACAGACAGGGGTTATGGGTGGCTACACCTTC. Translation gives CASIQTGVMGGYTF.

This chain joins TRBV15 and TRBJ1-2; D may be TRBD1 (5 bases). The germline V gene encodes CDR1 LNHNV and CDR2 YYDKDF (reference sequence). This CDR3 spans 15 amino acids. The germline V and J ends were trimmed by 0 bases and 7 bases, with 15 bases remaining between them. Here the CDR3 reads CATSRDKVRAAGYTF. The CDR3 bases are TGTGCCACCAGCAGAGATAAGGTCAGGGCCGCTGGCTACACCTTC.

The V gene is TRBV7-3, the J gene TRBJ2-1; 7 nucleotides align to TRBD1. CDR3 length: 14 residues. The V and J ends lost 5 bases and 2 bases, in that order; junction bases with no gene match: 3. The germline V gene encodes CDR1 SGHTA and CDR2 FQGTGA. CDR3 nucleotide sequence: TGTGCCAGCAGCCAGGGACAGCCCTACAATGAGCAGTTCTTC. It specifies CASSQGQPYNEQFF.

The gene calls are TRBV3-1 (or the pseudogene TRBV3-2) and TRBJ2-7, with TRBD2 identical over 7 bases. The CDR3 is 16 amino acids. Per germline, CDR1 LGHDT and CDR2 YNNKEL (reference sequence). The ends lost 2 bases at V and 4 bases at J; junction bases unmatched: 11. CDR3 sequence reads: CASSQPQSGLKYEQYV. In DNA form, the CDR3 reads TGTGCCAGCAGCCAACCTCAATCGGGACTAAAATACGAGCAGTACGTC.

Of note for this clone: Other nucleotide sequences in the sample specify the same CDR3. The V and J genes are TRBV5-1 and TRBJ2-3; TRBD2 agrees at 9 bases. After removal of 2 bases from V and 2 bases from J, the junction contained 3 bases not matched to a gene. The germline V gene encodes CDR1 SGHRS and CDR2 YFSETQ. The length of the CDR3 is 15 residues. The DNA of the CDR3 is TGCGCCAGCAGCTTTAGCGGGGGCGCCACAGATACGCAGTATTTT. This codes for CASSFSGGATDTQYF.

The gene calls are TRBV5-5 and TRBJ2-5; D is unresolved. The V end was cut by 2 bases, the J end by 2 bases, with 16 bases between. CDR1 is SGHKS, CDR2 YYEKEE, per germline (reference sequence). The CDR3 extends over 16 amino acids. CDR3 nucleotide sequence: TGTGCCAGCAGCTTTCCCGTCCCGAGGAGTCAAGAGACCCAGTACTTC. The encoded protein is CASSFPVPRSQETQYF.

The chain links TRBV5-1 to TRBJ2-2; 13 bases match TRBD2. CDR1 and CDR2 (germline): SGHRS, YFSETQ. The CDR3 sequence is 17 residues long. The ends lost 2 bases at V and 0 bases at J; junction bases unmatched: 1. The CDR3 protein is CASSLLAGGSNTGELFF. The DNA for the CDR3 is TGCGCCAGCAGCTTACTAGCGGGAGGGTCGAACACCGGGGAGCTGTTTTTT.

The CDR3 region has the DNA TGTGCCAGCAGCTTAGAAGAGAGGCCGTTCGAGCAGTACGTC. Translated, it gives CASSLEERPFEQYV. The genes are TRBV7-9 and TRBJ2-7; no clear D. This CDR3 region has 14 residues. In germline, CDR1 is SEHNR, CDR2 FQNEAQ (reference sequence). V lost 1 base and J lost 6, with 13 bases in between.

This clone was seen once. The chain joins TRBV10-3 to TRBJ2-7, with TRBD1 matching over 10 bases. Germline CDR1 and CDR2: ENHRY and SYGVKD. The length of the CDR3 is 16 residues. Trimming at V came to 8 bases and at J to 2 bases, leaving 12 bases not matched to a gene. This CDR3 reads CAIGDRGVDGAYEQYF. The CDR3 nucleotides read TGTGCCATCGGGGACAGGGGAGTGGACGGGGCCTACGAGCAGTACTTC.

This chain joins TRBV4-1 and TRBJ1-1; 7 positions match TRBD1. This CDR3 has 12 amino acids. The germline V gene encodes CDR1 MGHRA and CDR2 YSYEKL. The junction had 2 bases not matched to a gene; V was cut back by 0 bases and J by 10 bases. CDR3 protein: CASSQERGRAFF. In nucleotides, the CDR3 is TGCGCCAGCAGCCAAGAGAGGGGGCGAGCTTTCTTT.

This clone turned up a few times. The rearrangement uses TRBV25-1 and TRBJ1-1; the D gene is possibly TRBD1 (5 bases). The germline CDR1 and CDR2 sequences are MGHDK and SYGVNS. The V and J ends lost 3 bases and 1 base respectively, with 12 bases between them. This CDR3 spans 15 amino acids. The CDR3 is CASSDVGGGNTEAFF. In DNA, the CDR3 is TGTGCCAGCAGTGATGTCGGGGGTGGGAACACTGAAGCTTTCTTT.

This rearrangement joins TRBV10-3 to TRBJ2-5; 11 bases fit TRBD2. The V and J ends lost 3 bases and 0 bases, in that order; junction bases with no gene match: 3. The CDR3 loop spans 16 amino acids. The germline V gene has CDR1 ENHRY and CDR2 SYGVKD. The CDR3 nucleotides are TGTGCCATCAGTGATACTAGCGGGGGCCACCAAGAGACCCAGTACTTC. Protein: CAISDTSGGHQETQYF.

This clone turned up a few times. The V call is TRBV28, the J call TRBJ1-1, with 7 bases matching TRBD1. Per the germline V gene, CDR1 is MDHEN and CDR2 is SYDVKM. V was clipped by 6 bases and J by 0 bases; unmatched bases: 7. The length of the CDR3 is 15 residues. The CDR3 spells CASRTGAFLNTEAFF. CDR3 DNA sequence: TGTGCCAGCAGAACAGGGGCCTTTCTGAACACTGAAGCTTTCTTT.

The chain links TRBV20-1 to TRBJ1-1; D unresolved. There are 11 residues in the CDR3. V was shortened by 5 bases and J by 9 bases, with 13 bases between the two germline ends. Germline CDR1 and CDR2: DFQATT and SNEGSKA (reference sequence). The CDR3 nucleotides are TGCAGTGCTTCGAGCGGGATTCAAGCTTTCTTT. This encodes CSASSGIQAFF.

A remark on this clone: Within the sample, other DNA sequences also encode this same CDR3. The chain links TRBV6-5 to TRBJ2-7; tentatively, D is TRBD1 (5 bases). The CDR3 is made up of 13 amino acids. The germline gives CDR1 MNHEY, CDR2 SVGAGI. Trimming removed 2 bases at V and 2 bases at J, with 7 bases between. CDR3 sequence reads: CASSYPGTYEQYF. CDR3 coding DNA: TGTGCCAGCAGTTACCCAGGGACCTACGAGCAGTACTTC.

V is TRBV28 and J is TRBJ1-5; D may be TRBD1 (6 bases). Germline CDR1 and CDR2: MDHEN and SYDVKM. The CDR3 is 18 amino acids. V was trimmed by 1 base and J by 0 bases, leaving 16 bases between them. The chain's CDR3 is CASSLSEDSNYSNQPQHF. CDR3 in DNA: TGTGCCAGCAGTTTATCCGAGGACAGCAATTATAGCAATCAGCCCCAGCATTTT.

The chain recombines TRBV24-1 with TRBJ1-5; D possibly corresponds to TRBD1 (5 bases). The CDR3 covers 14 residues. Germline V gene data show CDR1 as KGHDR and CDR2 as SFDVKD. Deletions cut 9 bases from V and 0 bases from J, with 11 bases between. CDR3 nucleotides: TGTGCCACCGGGGGGGACGTTAGCAATCAGCCCCAGCATTTT. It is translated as CATGGDVSNQPQHF.

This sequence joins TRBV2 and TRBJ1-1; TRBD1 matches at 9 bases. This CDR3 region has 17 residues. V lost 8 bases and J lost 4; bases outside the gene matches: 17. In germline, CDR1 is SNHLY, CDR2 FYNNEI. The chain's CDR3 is CASPNDSGGQGVTEAFF. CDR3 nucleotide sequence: TGTGCCAGCCCAAACGACAGTGGGGGACAGGGAGTCACTGAAGCTTTCTTT.

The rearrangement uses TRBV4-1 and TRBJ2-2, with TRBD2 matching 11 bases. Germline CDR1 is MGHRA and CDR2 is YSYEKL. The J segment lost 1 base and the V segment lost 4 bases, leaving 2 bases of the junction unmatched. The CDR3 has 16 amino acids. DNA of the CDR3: TGCGCCAGCAGCCTCCTAGCGGGAGGGAACACCGGGGAGCTGTTTTTT. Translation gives CASSLLAGGNTGELFF.

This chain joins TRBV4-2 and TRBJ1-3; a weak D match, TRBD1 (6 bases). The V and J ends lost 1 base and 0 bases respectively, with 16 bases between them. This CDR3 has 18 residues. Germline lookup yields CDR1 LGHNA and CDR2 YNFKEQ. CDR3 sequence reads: CASSQGLDSLHSGNTIYF. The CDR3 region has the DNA TGTGCCAGCAGCCAAGGGTTGGACAGTTTACACTCTGGAAACACCATATATTTT.

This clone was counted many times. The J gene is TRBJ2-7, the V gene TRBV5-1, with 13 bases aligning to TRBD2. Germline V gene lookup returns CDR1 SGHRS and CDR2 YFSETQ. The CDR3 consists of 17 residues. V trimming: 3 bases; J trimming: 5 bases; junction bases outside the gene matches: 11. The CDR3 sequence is CASSSTTSGGAWDEQYF. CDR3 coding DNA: TGCGCCAGCAGCTCCACTACTAGCGGGGGGGCCTGGGACGAGCAGTACTTC.

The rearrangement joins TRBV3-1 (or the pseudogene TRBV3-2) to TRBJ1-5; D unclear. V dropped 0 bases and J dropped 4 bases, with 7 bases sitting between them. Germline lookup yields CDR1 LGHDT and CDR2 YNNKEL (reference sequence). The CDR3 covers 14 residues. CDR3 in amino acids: CASSQDLTNQPQHF. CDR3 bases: TGTGCCAGCAGCCAAGACCTGACTAATCAGCCCCAGCATTTT.

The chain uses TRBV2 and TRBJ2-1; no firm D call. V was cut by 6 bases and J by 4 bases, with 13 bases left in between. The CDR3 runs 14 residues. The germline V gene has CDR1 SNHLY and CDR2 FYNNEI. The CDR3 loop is CASSVTRLYNEQFF. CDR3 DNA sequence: TGTGCCAGCAGCGTAACTCGCCTATACAATGAGCAGTTCTTC.

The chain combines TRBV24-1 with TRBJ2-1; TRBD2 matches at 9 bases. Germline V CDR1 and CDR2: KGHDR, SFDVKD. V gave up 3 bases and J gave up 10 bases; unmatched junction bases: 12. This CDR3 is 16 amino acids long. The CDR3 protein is CATSDAILAGAEEQFF. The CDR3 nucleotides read TGTGCCACCAGTGATGCCATTTTAGCGGGAGCGGAGGAGCAGTTCTTC.

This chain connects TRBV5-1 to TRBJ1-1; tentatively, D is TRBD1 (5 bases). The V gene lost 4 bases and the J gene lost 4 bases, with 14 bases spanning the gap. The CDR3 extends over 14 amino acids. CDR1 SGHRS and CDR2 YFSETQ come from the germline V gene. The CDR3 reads CASSAPGGSTEAFF. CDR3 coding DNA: TGCGCCAGCAGCGCCCCCGGGGGATCCACTGAAGCTTTCTTT.

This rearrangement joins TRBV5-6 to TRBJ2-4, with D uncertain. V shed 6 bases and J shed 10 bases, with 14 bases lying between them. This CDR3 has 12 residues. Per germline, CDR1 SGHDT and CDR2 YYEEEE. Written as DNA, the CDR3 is TGTGCCAGCACCCTTCTAGGTTCGATTCAGTACTTC. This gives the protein CASTLLGSIQYF.

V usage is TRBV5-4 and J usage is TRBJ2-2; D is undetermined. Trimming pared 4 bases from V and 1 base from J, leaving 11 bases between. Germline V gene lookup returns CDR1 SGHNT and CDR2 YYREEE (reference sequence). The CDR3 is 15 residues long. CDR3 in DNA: TGTGCCAGCAGCCAAATTCGACAGAACACCGGGGAGCTGTTTTTT. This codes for CASSQIRQNTGELFF.